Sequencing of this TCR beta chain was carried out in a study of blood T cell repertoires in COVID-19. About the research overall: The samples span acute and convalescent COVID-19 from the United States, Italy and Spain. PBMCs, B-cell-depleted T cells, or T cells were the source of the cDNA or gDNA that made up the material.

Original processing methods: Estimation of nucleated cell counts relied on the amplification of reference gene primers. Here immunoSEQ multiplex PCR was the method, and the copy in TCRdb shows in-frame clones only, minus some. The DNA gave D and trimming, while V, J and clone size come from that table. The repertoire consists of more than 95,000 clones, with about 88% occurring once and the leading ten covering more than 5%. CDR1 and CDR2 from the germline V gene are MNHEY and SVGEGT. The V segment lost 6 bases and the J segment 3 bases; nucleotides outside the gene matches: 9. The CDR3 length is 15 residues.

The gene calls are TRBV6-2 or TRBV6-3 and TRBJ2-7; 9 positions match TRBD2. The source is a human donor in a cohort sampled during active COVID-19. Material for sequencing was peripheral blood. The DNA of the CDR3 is TGTGCCAGCAGCCTCAGCGGGAGGTCAGACTACGAGCAGTACTTC. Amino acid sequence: CASSLSGRSDYEQYF.